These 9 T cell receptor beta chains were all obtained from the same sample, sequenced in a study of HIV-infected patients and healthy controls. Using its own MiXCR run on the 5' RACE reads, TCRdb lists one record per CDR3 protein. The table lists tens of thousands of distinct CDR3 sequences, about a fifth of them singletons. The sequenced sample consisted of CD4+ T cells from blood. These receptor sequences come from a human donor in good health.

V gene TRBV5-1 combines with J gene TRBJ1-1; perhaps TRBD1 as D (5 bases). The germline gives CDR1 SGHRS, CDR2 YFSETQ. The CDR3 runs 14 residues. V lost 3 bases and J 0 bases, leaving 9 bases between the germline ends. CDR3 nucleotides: TGCGCCAGCAGCTCACAGGCGATGAACACTGAAGCTTTCTTT. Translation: CASSSQAMNTEAFF.

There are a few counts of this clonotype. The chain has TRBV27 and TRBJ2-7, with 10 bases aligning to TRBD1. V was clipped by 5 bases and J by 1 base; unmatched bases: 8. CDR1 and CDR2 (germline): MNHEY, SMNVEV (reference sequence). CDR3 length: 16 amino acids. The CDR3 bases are TGTGCCAGCAGTACCCGGACAGGGGGGAAATCCTACGAGCAGTACTTC. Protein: CASSTRTGGKSYEQYF.

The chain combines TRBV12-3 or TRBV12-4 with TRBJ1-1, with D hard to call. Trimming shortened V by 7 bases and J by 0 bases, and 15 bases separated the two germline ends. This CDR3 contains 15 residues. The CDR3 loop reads CASTPRRSMNTEAFF. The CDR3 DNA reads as TGTGCCAGCACCCCTCGACGGTCCATGAACACTGAAGCTTTCTTT.

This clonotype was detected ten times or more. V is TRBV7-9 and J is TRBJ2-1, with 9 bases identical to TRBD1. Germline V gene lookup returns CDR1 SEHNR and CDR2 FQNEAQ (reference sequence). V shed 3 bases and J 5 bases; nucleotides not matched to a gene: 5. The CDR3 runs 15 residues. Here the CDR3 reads CASSLGQGPNNEQFF. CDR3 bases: TGTGCCAGCAGCTTGGGACAGGGACCCAACAATGAGCAGTTCTTC.

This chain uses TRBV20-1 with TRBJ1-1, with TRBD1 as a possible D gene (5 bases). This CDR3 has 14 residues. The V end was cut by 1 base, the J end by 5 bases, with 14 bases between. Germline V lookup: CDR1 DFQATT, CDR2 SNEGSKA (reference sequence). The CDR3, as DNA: TGCAGTGCTAGAGTTCGAGGGGCAGGGACTGAAGCTTTCTTT. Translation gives CSARVRGAGTEAFF.

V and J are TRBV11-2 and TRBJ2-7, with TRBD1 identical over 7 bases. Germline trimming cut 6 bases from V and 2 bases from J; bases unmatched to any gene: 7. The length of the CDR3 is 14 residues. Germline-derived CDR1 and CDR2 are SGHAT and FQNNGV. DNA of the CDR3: TGTGCCAGCAGGTCTTCCGGACAGGCCTACGAGCAGTACTTC. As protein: CASRSSGQAYEQYF.

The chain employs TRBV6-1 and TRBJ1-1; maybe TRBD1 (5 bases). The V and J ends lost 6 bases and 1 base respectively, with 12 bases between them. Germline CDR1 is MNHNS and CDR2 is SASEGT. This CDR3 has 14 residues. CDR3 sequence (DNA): TGTGCCAGCAGGATAGAGGACAAGAACACTGAAGCTTTCTTT. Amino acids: CASRIEDKNTEAFF.

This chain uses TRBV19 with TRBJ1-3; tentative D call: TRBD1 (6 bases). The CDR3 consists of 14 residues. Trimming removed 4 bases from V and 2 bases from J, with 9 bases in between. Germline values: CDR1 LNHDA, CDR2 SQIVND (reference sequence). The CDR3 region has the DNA TGTGCCAGTAGTACGGGGGCGACTGGAAACACCATATATTTT. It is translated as CASSTGATGNTIYF.

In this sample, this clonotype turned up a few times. In DNA form, the CDR3 reads TGTGCCAGCAGTTACTATGGACAGGGCCGGGGGAACACTGAAGCTTTCTTT. Translating it yields CASSYYGQGRGNTEAFF. The chain joins TRBV6-5 to TRBJ1-1, with 8 bases aligning to TRBD1. Per the germline V gene, CDR1 is MNHEY and CDR2 is SVGAGI. V shed 1 base and J 1 base; nucleotides not matched to a gene: 8. CDR3 length: 17 amino acids.